These 13 T cell receptor beta chains came from one sample sequenced in a study of blood T cell repertoires in COVID-19. The protocol was immunoSEQ multiplex PCR, while the TCRdb copy is restricted to in-frame clones and leaves out a portion. This repertoire shows about 190,000 clones, about 83% found once; its top ten account for under 4%. Sequences were obtained from PBMCs or T cells enriched from blood (not recorded which). Source of these receptors: a woman in her twenties or thirties who had been exposed to COVID-19.

The chain combines TRBV9 with TRBJ2-2; the match to TRBD2 covers 10 bases. The V segment lost 3 bases and the J segment 5 bases; nucleotides outside the gene matches: 22. Germline values: CDR1 SGDLS, CDR2 YYNGEE. The CDR3 is made up of 21 amino acids. CDR3 protein: CASSARSFRGERGGSTGELFF. DNA of the CDR3: TGTGCCAGCAGCGCACGTAGTTTCCGCGGCGAGCGGGGGGGGTCGACCGGGGAGCTGTTTTTT.

The rearrangement joins TRBV30 to TRBJ2-2, with D tentatively TRBD2 (5 bases). Germline V gene sequence: CDR1 GTSNPN, CDR2 SVGIG (reference sequence). This CDR3 has 14 amino acids. Trimming took 0 bases from V and 6 from J, leaving 11 bases between them. The CDR3 DNA follows: TGTGCCTGGAGTGTACTAGAATTGCCCGGGGAGCTGTTTTTT. It specifies CAWSVLELPGELFF. Looking up the rest from reference TRBV30 and TRBJ2-2 gives the full variable domain: SQTIHQWPATLVQPVGSPLSLECTVEGTSNPNLYWYRQAAGRGLQLLFYSVGIGQISSEVPQNLSASRPQDRQFILSSKKLLLSDSGFYLCAWSVLELPGELFFGEGSRLTVL.

The chain is built from TRBV10-3 and TRBJ2-5; 8 nucleotides line up with TRBD1. CDR1 is ENHRY, CDR2 SYGVKD, per germline. The V gene end was trimmed by 5 bases and the J gene end by 1 base; junction bases not matched to a gene: 3. The CDR3 runs to 14 residues. In nucleotides, the CDR3 is TGTGCCATCAGTAGGGGACAGGCCCAAGAGACCCAGTACTTC. This translates into CAISRGQAQETQYF.

The chain carries TRBV6-5 and TRBJ1-5, with D possibly being TRBD1 (5 bases). V gave up 11 bases and J gave up 7 bases, with 15 bases separating them. Germline CDR1 and CDR2: MNHEY and SVGAGI. The CDR3 length is 12 residues. The CDR3, as DNA: TGTGCCGTCGGGCAGGGTAAACAGCCCCAGCATTTT. Amino acid sequence: CAVGQGKQPQHF.

This clone was observed once. CDR3 sequence: CASSERAGAVGAIYF. The CDR3 DNA follows: TGTGCCAGCAGTGAAAGGGCGGGGGCAGTGGGGGCCATATATTTT. The chain has TRBV6-1 and TRBJ1-3, with a weak D call TRBD1 (6 bases). The V and J ends lost 2 bases and 11 bases respectively, with 19 bases between them. The CDR3 sequence is 15 residues long. In germline, CDR1 is MNHNS, CDR2 SASEGT.

The chain is built from TRBV18 and TRBJ2-7; TRBD1 is a possible D gene (8 bases). The germline V gene has CDR1 KGHSH and CDR2 LQKENI. The V end was cut by 5 bases, the J end by 2 bases, with 19 bases between. The CDR3 has 16 amino acids. As DNA, the CDR3 is TGTGCCAGCTCATTTACGTCAGCGGGACAGGCCTACGAGCAGTACTTC. Translation gives CASSFTSAGQAYEQYF.

This rearrangement joins TRBV11-3 to TRBJ2-7; 8 nucleotides match TRBD1. Germline CDR1 is SGHNT and CDR2 is YENEEA. The CDR3 spans 16 residues. V dropped 5 bases and J dropped 0; count of bases not matched to a gene: 9. Written as DNA, the CDR3 is TGTGCCAGCAGCCGCGATTCCGGGACAGGCTCCTACGAGCAGTACTTC. It codes for CASSRDSGTGSYEQYF. Using reference TRBV11-3 and TRBJ2-7 for the parts outside the CDR3, the full variable domain is EAGVVQSPRYKIIEKKQPVAFWCNPISGHNTLYWYLQNLGQGPELLIRYENEEAVDDSQLPKDRFSAERLKGVDSTLKIQPAELGDSAVYLCASSRDSGTGSYEQYFGPGTRLTVT.

J is TRBJ2-5 and V is TRBV9; possible D gene TRBD2, 6 bases. V dropped 4 bases and J dropped 3 bases, with 10 bases sitting between them. Germline V gives CDR1 SGDLS, CDR2 YYNGEE. The CDR3 extends over 13 amino acids. The CDR3 protein is CASSRDFKETQYF. The CDR3 DNA follows: TGTGCCAGCAGCAGGGACTTTAAAGAGACCCAGTACTTC. Using reference TRBV9 and TRBJ2-5 for the parts outside the CDR3, the full variable domain is DSGVTQTPKHLITATGQRVTLRCSPRSGDLSVYWYQQSLDQGLQFLIQYYNGEERAKGNILERFSAQQFPDLHSELNLSSLELGDSALYFCASSRDFKETQYFGPGTRLLVL.

The V gene is TRBV4-1, the J gene TRBJ1-1; D gene unclear. Trimming shortened V by 1 base and J by 1 base, and 7 bases separated the two germline ends. The CDR3 runs 14 residues. Germline CDR1 and CDR2: MGHRA and YSYEKL. The CDR3 coding sequence is TGCGCCAGCAGCCAAGGGCCAGAGAACACTGAAGCTTTCTTT. Protein product: CASSQGPENTEAFF.

The chain is built from TRBV18 and TRBJ1-5, with a tentative D call TRBD1 (5 bases). In germline, CDR1 is KGHSH, CDR2 LQKENI. CDR3 length equals 17 residues. Trimming removed 3 bases at V and 7 bases at J, with 22 bases between. DNA of the CDR3: TGTGCCAGCTCACCTCTGCCGGCTACAGGATCTGGGCAGCCCCAGCATTTT. It encodes CASSPLPATGSGQPQHF.

The chain couples TRBV29-1 to TRBJ2-1; D is possibly TRBD2 (5 bases). Germline assignment: CDR1 SQVTM and CDR2 ANQGSEA. The V gene lost 6 bases and the J gene lost 0 bases, with 12 bases spanning the gap. There are 14 residues in the CDR3. The CDR3 reads CSVLGGSSYNEQFF. CDR3 DNA: TGCAGCGTCCTGGGCGGGTCCTCCTACAATGAGCAGTTCTTC.

The chain couples TRBV10-1 to TRBJ2-3; the match to TRBD1 covers 7 bases. CDR1 is WNHNN and CDR2 is SYGVQD in the germline V gene (reference sequence). This CDR3 region has 16 residues. Unmatched junction bases numbered 15, after V lost 5 bases and J lost 7 bases. The CDR3 DNA reads as TGCGCCAGCAGTCGCCGGGACAGCGCTGCTGGGAATACGCAGTATTTT. Amino acids: CASSRRDSAAGNTQYF.

The chain links TRBV2 to TRBJ2-7, with 7 bases matching TRBD1. The trim removed 3 bases at V and 2 bases at J, leaving 7 bases unmatched. The CDR3 extends over 15 amino acids. Looked up from germline, CDR1 is SNHLY and CDR2 is FYNNEI. The CDR3 DNA sequence: TGTGCCAGCAGTGAGGAACAGGGGCTAACCTACGAGCAGTACTTC. Residues: CASSEEQGLTYEQYF.